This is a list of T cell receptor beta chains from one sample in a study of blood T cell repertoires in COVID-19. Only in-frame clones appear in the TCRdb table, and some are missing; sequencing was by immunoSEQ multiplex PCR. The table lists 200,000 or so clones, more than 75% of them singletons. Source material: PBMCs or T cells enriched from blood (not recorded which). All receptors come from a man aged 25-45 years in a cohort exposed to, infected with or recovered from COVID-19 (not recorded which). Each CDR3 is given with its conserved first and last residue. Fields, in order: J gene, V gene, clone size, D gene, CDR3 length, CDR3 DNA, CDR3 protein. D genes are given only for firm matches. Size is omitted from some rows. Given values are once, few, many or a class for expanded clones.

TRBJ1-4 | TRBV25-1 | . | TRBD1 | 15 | TGTGCCAGCAGTGAACCCAGAGGACAGGCTGAAAAACTGTTTTTT | CASSEPRGQAEKLFF
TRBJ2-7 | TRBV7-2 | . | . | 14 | TGTGCCAGCAGCTTAGTTCCCGTCGGCTACGAGCAGTACTTC | CASSLVPVGYEQYF
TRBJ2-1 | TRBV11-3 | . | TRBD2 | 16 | TGTGCCAGCAGCTTAGTAGGGACTAGCGGTTACAATGAGCAGTTCTTC | CASSLVGTSGYNEQFF
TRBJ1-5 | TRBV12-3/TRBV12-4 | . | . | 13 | TGTGCCAGCAGGGTTGCGCGGGATCAGCCCCAGCATTTT | CASRVARDQPQHF
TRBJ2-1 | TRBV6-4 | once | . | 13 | TGTGCCAGCAGTGACTCGAACTTCAATGAGCAGTTCTTC | CASSDSNFNEQFF
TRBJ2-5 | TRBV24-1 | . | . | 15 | TGTGCCACCAGTAAGCGGGCCCGAGGAACAGAGACCCAGTACTTC | CATSKRARGTETQYF
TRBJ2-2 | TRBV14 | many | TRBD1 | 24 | TGTGCCAGCAGCCAAGAATGGAGTCTGGAACCGGGACAGGGCATAATCCGCAGGACCGGGGAGCTGTTTTTT | CASSQEWSLEPGQGIIRRTGELFF
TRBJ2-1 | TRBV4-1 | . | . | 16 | TGCGCCAGCAGCCAACGCGAAGTTAGCGGCAACAATGAGCAGTTCTTC | CASSQREVSGNNEQFF
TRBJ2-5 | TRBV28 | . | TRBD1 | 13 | TGTGCCAGCAGAAGGGACAGGGGGGAGACCCAGTACTTC | CASRRDRGETQYF
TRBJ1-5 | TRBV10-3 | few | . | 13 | TGTGCCATCAGCGACCCAGGGAATCAGCCCCAGCATTTT | CAISDPGNQPQHF
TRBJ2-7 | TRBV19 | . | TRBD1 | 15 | TGTGCCAGTAGTATGGACAGGGACCCTCCCTACGAGCAGTACTTC | CASSMDRDPPYEQYF
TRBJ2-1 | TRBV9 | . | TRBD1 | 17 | TGTGCCAGCAGCACGCCGACACAGGGGGGCTCCTACAATGAGCAGTTCTTC | CASSTPTQGGSYNEQFF
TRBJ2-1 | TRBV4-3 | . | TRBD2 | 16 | TGCGCCAGCAGCCAAGATGTAGCGGGAGCGGGGAGTGAGCAGTTCTTC | CASSQDVAGAGSEQFF
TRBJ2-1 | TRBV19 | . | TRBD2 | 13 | TGTGCCAGTAGGGCCAGCGGGAGTGGTGAGCAGTTCTTC | CASRASGSGEQFF
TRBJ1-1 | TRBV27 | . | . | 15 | TGTGCCAGCAGTTTGAGTAATCCCTTGAACACTGAAGCTTTCTTT | CASSLSNPLNTEAFF
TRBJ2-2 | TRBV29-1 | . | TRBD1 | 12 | TGCAGCGTTAAGGGGGCGCCCGGGGAGCTGTTTTTT | CSVKGAPGELFF
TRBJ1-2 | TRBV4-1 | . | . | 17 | TGCGCCAGCAGCCAAGATGAGCAGGGGCCCCTAATGGCTGGCTACACCTTC | CASSQDEQGPLMAGYTF